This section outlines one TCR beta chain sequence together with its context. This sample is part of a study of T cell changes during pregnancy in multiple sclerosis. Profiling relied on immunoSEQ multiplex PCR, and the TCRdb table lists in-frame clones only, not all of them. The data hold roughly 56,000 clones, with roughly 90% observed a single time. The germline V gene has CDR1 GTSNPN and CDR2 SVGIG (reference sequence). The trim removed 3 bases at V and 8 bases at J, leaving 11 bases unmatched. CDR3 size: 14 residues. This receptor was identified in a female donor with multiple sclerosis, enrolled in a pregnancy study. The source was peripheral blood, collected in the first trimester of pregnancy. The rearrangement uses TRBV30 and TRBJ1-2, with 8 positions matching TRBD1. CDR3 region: CAWSRDRPRQGYTF. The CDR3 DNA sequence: TGTGCCTGGAGCAGGGACAGGCCCCGGCAGGGCTACACCTTC. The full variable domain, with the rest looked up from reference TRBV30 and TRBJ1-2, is SQTIHQWPATLVQPVGSPLSLECTVEGTSNPNLYWYRQAAGRGLQLLFYSVGIGQISSEVPQNLSASRPQDRQFILSSKKLLLSDSGFYLCAWSRDRPRQGYTFGSGTRLTVV.